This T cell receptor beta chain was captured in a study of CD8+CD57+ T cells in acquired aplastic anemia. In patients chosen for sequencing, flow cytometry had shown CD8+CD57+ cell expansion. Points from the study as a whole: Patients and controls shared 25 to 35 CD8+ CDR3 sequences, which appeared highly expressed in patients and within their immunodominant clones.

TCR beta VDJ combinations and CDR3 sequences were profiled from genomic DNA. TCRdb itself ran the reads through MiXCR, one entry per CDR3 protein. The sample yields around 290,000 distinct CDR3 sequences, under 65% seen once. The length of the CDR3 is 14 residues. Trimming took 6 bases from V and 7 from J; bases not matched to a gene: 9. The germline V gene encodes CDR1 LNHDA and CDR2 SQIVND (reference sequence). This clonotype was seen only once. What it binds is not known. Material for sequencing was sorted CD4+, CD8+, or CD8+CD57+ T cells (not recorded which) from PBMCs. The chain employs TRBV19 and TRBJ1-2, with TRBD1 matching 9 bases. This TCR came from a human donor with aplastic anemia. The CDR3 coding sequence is TGTGCCAGTAGACCGACAGGGGGGATTAGTGGCTACACCTTC. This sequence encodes CASRPTGGISGYTF.